These 31 T cell receptor beta chains came from one sample sequenced in a study of T cell responses to AZD1222 COVID-19 vaccine. Clones were read by immunoSEQ multiplex PCR, and TCRdb kept only the in-frame ones, dropping some. This sample has roughly 150,000 clones, with 87% found just once. Sequencing was performed on peripheral blood, taken 28 days after the second AZD1222 dose. All receptors come from an adult who received the AZD1222 COVID-19 vaccine.

The chain uses TRBV11-2 and TRBJ1-1; maybe TRBD1 (5 bases). The CDR3 sequence is 13 residues long. Germline V gives CDR1 SGHAT, CDR2 FQNNGV. Deletions cut 6 bases from V and 0 bases from J, with 8 bases between. The chain's CDR3 is CASRMTVNTEAFF. Written as DNA, the CDR3 is TGTGCCAGCAGAATGACAGTGAACACTGAAGCTTTCTTT.

The gene calls are TRBV18 and TRBJ2-7; possible D gene TRBD2, 5 bases. The CDR3 extends over 15 amino acids. Germline V CDR1 and CDR2: KGHSH, LQKENI. Trimming left V 1 base short and J 0 bases short, with 10 bases between. CDR3 DNA: TGTGCCAGCTCACCACGGATGGGGAGCTCCTACGAGCAGTACTTC. This codes for CASSPRMGSSYEQYF. The whole variable domain, filled in from reference TRBV18 and TRBJ2-7, reads NAGVMQNPRHLVRRRGQEARLRCSPMKGHSHVYWYRQLPEEGLKFMVYLQKENIIDESGMPKERFSAEFPKEGPSILRIQQVVRGDSAAYFCASSPRMGSSYEQYFGPGTRLTVT.

The gene calls are TRBV9 and TRBJ2-7; 11 nucleotides match TRBD1. V dropped 2 bases and J dropped 5; count of bases not matched to a gene: 9. Germline V gene lookup returns CDR1 SGDLS and CDR2 YYNGEE. The CDR3 length is 16 residues. DNA for the CDR3: TGTGCCAGCAGCGTTGGACAGGGGGCTTCATACAACGAGCAGTACTTC. Translated, it gives CASSVGQGASYNEQYF.

This clone was seen once. This chain joins TRBV28 and TRBJ1-6, with D possibly being TRBD1 (6 bases). Trimming shortened V by 8 bases and J by 3 bases, and 20 bases separated the two germline ends. The CDR3 has 17 residues. CDR1 is MDHEN and CDR2 is SYDVKM in the germline V gene. The CDR3 region is CASALGVDSLYNSPLHF. The CDR3 DNA is TGTGCCAGCGCCCTAGGCGTGGACAGCCTCTATAATTCACCCCTCCACTTT.

The V call is TRBV5-1, the J call TRBJ2-7, with D perhaps matching TRBD1 or TRBD2 (5 bases each). With 0 bases removed from V and 6 bases from J, the gap between germline ends came to 13 bases. Germline V gene sequence: CDR1 SGHRS, CDR2 YFSETQ. This CDR3 is 14 amino acids long. The DNA of the CDR3 is TGCGCCAGCAGCTTGGGGGGGAGATGGGGCGAGCAGTACTTC. Translating gives CASSLGGRWGEQYF.

The V gene is TRBV19, the J gene TRBJ2-5, with D perhaps TRBD1 (5 bases). V was cut by 4 bases and J by 3 bases, with 9 bases left in between. This CDR3 has 13 residues. CDR1 is LNHDA, CDR2 SQIVND, per germline (reference sequence). CDR3 coding DNA: TGTGCCAGTAGTAGGGGCAGGGAAGAGACCCAGTACTTC. Its translation: CASSRGREETQYF.

This clone was counted a single time. The V call is TRBV18, the J call TRBJ2-7; TRBD1 matches 8 bases. V shed 3 bases and J 7 bases; nucleotides not matched to a gene: 8. Germline-derived CDR1 and CDR2 are KGHSH and LQKENI. CDR3 length: 14 amino acids. The CDR3 DNA sequence: TGTGCCAGCTCACCCTCTGGACAGGGCGGGGAGCAGTACTTC. Residues: CASSPSGQGGEQYF.

The V call is TRBV6-6, the J call TRBJ2-7, with 13 bases aligning to TRBD2. The CDR3 has 16 amino acids. The germline CDR1 and CDR2 sequences are MNHNY and SVGAGI (reference sequence). The J segment lost 2 bases and the V segment lost 5 bases, leaving 6 bases of the junction unmatched. CDR3 nucleotides: TGTGCCAGCAGTAAGGGACTAGCGGGACTAGCCTACGAGCAGTACTTC. As protein: CASSKGLAGLAYEQYF.

This clone was detected many times. The chain links TRBV5-6 to TRBJ2-1; 15 bases map to TRBD2. The CDR3 extends over 16 amino acids. Germline-derived CDR1 and CDR2 are SGHDT and YYEEEE. Germline trimming cut 3 bases from V and 10 bases from J; bases unmatched to any gene: 8. The DNA of the CDR3 is TGTGCCAGCAGCTCCCGGGGGACTAGCGGGAGGAGCGAGCAGTTCTTC. This codes for CASSSRGTSGRSEQFF.

The V gene is TRBV2, the J gene TRBJ1-5; D is unclear. The CDR3 extends over 15 amino acids. Germline V gives CDR1 SNHLY, CDR2 FYNNEI. The V gene lost 1 base and the J gene lost 6 bases, with 13 bases spanning the gap. As DNA, the CDR3 is TGTGCCAGCAGTGAAGGGCGGACTTCGTCTCAGCCCCAGCATTTT. Translation: CASSEGRTSSQPQHF.

The V call is TRBV7-2, the J call TRBJ2-7; no reliable D call. Trimming took off 3 bases at V and 6 bases at J, with 12 bases between the two ends. The CDR3 is made up of 13 amino acids. Germline CDR1 reads SGHTA; CDR2 reads FQGNSA. The CDR3 reads CASSFRLNSEQYF. The CDR3 DNA is TGTGCCAGCAGCTTTAGGCTGAATAGCGAGCAGTACTTC.

The gene calls are TRBV6-5 and TRBJ1-5, with D tentatively TRBD1 (5 bases). CDR3 length: 14 residues. V was shortened by 4 bases and J by 2 bases, with 9 bases between the two germline ends. Germline lookup yields CDR1 MNHEY and CDR2 SVGAGI. The CDR3 reads CASSWGMGNQPQHF. The CDR3 DNA follows: TGTGCCAGCAGTTGGGGGATGGGCAATCAGCCCCAGCATTTT.

This rearrangement joins TRBV6-2 or TRBV6-3 to TRBJ2-3; a possible D gene is TRBD1 (6 bases). V was clipped by 2 bases and J by 0 bases, with 12 bases between them. The CDR3 has 16 residues. CDR1 is MNHEY and CDR2 is SVGEGT in the germline V gene. CDR3 region: CASSYTWGPSTDTQYF. CDR3 bases: TGTGCCAGCAGTTACACTTGGGGGCCGAGCACAGATACGCAGTATTTT.

V is TRBV5-1 and J is TRBJ2-7, with D unclear. Germline CDR1 and CDR2: SGHRS and YFSETQ. V was pared by 0 bases and J by 0 bases, with 13 bases between. The CDR3 sequence is 16 residues long. The CDR3 region is CASSLGLGQSSYEQYF. The CDR3 coding sequence is TGCGCCAGCAGCTTGGGACTGGGTCAGAGCTCCTACGAGCAGTACTTC.

This chain connects TRBV29-1 to TRBJ1-1; no reliable D call. V was pared by 6 bases and J by 6 bases, with 8 bases between. Germline V gene lookup returns CDR1 SQVTM and CDR2 ANQGSEA. This CDR3 has 10 amino acids. The DNA of the CDR3 is TGCAGCGTAGGACTGTCTGAAGCTTTCTTT. Translating gives CSVGLSEAFF.

Regarding this clone: In the same sample, other DNA sequences code for this CDR3. The chain is built from TRBV4-2 and TRBJ2-3; TRBD2 agrees at 13 bases. Per germline, CDR1 LGHNA and CDR2 YNFKEQ. V lost 0 bases to trimming and J lost 4 bases; unmatched junction nucleotides: 1. The CDR3 consists of 16 residues. CDR3 sequence reads: CASSQDGTSGADTQYF. The CDR3 nucleotides are TGTGCCAGCAGCCAAGATGGGACTAGCGGGGCAGATACGCAGTATTTT.

This clone was seen only once. The chain has TRBV10-3 and TRBJ2-5; TRBD2 matches at 8 bases. This CDR3 has 15 amino acids. Per the germline V gene, CDR1 is ENHRY and CDR2 is SYGVKD. Unmatched junction bases numbered 7, after V lost 2 bases and J lost 5 bases. The CDR3 here is CAISERGGGGETQYF. CDR3 coding DNA: TGTGCCATCAGTGAGCGGGGGGGCGGCGGGGAGACCCAGTACTTC.

The chain is built from TRBV28 and TRBJ2-7, with 16 nucleotides matching TRBD2. The V gene's germline CDR1 is MDHEN and CDR2 SYDVKM. The V gene end was trimmed by 10 bases and the J gene end by 5 bases; junction bases not matched to a gene: 17. This CDR3 is built from 18 residues. Here the CDR3 reads CATISVTGTSGRGHEQYF. DNA for the CDR3: TGTGCCACCATCTCAGTAACCGGGACTAGCGGGAGGGGGCACGAGCAGTACTTC.

The genes are TRBV27 and TRBJ2-7, with a weak D call TRBD1 (8 bases). Germline lookup yields CDR1 MNHEY and CDR2 SMNVEV (reference sequence). The CDR3 sequence is 14 residues long. V dropped 4 bases and J dropped 9 bases, with 19 bases sitting between them. The CDR3 nucleotides read TGTGCCAGCAGTTCTTTACAGACAGGGGAGGGGCAGTACTTC. It encodes CASSSLQTGEGQYF.

This clone has a single count. The chain combines TRBV4-1 with TRBJ2-1; tentative D call: TRBD2 (6 bases). Germline V lookup: CDR1 MGHRA, CDR2 YSYEKL. CDR3 length equals 13 residues. V lost 4 bases and J 4 bases, leaving 8 bases between the germline ends. CDR3 in amino acids: CASSRGEYNEQFF. In DNA, the CDR3 is TGCGCCAGCAGCCGCGGGGAATACAATGAGCAGTTCTTC.

A few counts support this clone. The V call is TRBV3-1 (or the pseudogene TRBV3-2), the J call TRBJ1-3; possibly TRBD1 for D (5 bases). Germline V gene data show CDR1 as LGHDT and CDR2 as YNNKEL (reference sequence). CDR3 length: 14 residues. V dropped 1 base and J dropped 3 bases, with 7 bases sitting between them. CDR3 sequence reads: CASSQGRVGNTIYF. CDR3 in DNA: TGTGCCAGCAGCCAAGGCAGGGTTGGAAACACCATATATTTT.

The table lists this clone with a few counts. The chain couples TRBV18 to TRBJ1-1, with 7 bases fitting TRBD1. This CDR3 has 13 amino acids. J gave up 0 bases and V 7 bases, and 2 bases lay outside the gene matches. Germline V gives CDR1 KGHSH, CDR2 LQKENI. The CDR3 DNA sequence: TGTGCCAGCTTAGGGGGCATGAACACTGAAGCTTTCTTT. Translated, it gives CASLGGMNTEAFF. The entire variable domain, with the rest obtained from reference TRBV18 and TRBJ1-1, is as follows: NAGVMQNPRHLVRRRGQEARLRCSPMKGHSHVYWYRQLPEEGLKFMVYLQKENIIDESGMPKERFSAEFPKEGPSILRIQQVVRGDSAAYFCASLGGMNTEAFFGQGTRLTVV.

This clone was picked up a small number of times. The chain carries TRBV7-9 and TRBJ2-7; D uncertain. The CDR3 consists of 16 residues. The V gene lost 4 bases and the J gene lost 0 bases, with 16 bases spanning the gap. The germline gives CDR1 SEHNR, CDR2 FQNEAQ (reference sequence). The CDR3 bases are TGTGCCAGCAGCTACCTCTCCAGGATGCTCTCCTACGAGCAGTACTTC. Its protein product is CASSYLSRMLSYEQYF.

V and J are TRBV12-3 or TRBV12-4 and TRBJ1-2; D unresolved. The V gene lost 3 bases and the J gene lost 4 bases, with 9 bases spanning the gap. CDR3 length: 13 residues. Here the CDR3 reads CASSLNSRYGYTF. CDR3 in DNA: TGTGCCAGCAGTTTGAACTCACGCTATGGCTACACCTTC.

The rearrangement uses TRBV30 and TRBJ1-4; D not resolved. V was clipped by 5 bases and J by 8 bases, with 12 bases between them. CDR3 size: 12 residues. Germline V CDR1 and CDR2: GTSNPN, SVGIG (reference sequence). The CDR3 loop reads CAWAIREEKLFF. DNA of the CDR3: TGTGCCTGGGCTATCCGGGAAGAAAAACTGTTTTTT.

This chain joins TRBV11-2 and TRBJ1-5; no definite D call. This CDR3 has 13 amino acids. Per the germline V gene, CDR1 is SGHAT and CDR2 is FQNNGV. Trimming stripped 3 bases from V and 7 bases from J, with 10 bases between. The CDR3 spells CASSFYSGQPQHF. CDR3 in DNA: TGTGCCAGCAGCTTTTATTCGGGGCAGCCCCAGCATTTT.

The J gene is TRBJ1-1, the V gene TRBV6-5; D gene ambiguous. Germline assignment: CDR1 MNHEY and CDR2 SVGAGI. The ends were cut back, 7 bases at V and 2 bases at J, with 8 bases in the middle. The CDR3 is 12 residues long. DNA of the CDR3: TGTGCCAGCACACTGGTCAACACTGAAGCTTTCTTT. Translated, it gives CASTLVNTEAFF.

This clone has a handful of counts. The gene calls are TRBV5-3 and TRBJ1-2; 7 positions agree with TRBD1. TRBV5-3 qualifies as an ORF whose function is uncertain. CDR3 length: 14 amino acids. V was pared by 5 bases and J by 6 bases, with 10 bases of the junction left unmatched. As DNA, the CDR3 is TGTGCCAGAAGACCGACCACAGGGGTAGATGGCTACACCTTC. Its translation: CARRPTTGVDGYTF.

The chain has TRBV7-9 and TRBJ2-5; 7 nucleotides align to TRBD2. CDR1 and CDR2 (germline): SEHNR, FQNEAQ (reference sequence). V lost 1 base, J lost 4 bases, and 6 bases stayed unmatched. This CDR3 contains 15 residues. This CDR3 is CASSLEGRERETQYF. In DNA, the CDR3 is TGTGCCAGCAGCTTAGAGGGGCGGGAGAGAGAGACCCAGTACTTC.

This rearrangement joins TRBV15 to TRBJ1-1; weak D call: TRBD1 (5 bases). The CDR3 consists of 15 residues. Trimming shortened V by 0 bases and J by 4 bases, and 12 bases separated the two germline ends. CDR1 and CDR2 from the germline V gene are LNHNV and YYDKDF (reference sequence). The CDR3 is CATSRDRAGITEAFF. In DNA form, the CDR3 reads TGTGCCACCAGCAGAGATAGAGCAGGGATCACTGAAGCTTTCTTT.

The sample holds one count of this clone. The chain carries TRBV5-4 and TRBJ2-1; 8 bases line up with TRBD2. Germline lookup yields CDR1 SGHNT and CDR2 YYREEE (reference sequence). This CDR3 comprises 15 residues. V dropped 4 bases and J dropped 7; count of bases not matched to a gene: 10. The CDR3 sequence is CASSEEAGVRNEQFF. In nucleotides, the CDR3 is TGTGCCAGCAGCGAGGAAGCGGGAGTGAGGAATGAGCAGTTCTTC.